This T cell receptor beta chain came from a study of shared clonotypes between healthy human individuals (dated by TCRdb to 2018 to 2020). At the level of the whole study: The cohort comprised two women and a few men aged 18 to 49 years. Each donor's leukapheresis produced roughly between roughly 0.9 and 9 billion PBMCs. Blood TCR repertoires of a handful of healthy adults were deeply sequenced to estimate repertoire size and the extent of clonotype sharing between individuals. To increase sequencing depth and limit assay-specific biases, different laboratories used diverse techniques to prepare libraries and sequence TCR repertoires.

Looking up the germline V gene yields CDR1 MDHEN and CDR2 SYDVKM. The CDR3 sequence holds 14 residues, the cysteine and phenylalanine included. Kept here is only the CDR3 DNA, which spans 42 bases and is read in frame from base 1. V trim: 2 bases; J trim: 7 bases; unmatched bases: 6. Using the deep immunoSEQ assay, multiplex PCR amplified TCR CDR3 regions from genomic DNA. Extracted genomic DNA from each cell subset was distributed evenly across all wells of several immunoSEQ 96-well plates, and each plate was treated as a replicate. For unsorted PBMC, each replicate PCR was loaded with roughly 330 ng genomic DNA, equivalent to tens of thousands of T cell genomes. Ten immunoSEQ deep assay plates were used to sequence unsorted PBMC genomic DNA. Purified libraries were measured with a Qubit 3.0 fluorometer, size-checked on a Bioanalyzer 2100, and measured again with the KAPA Library Quantification kit. Every immunoSEQ 96-well plate was sequenced on a separate single-read 150-cycle Illumina NextSeq 550 flow cell. In the source study's methods: Because the immunoSEQ output included only junctional sequences and no quality scores, the filtering could not be the same as the filtering used for full-length reads. To assign V/J genes and CDR3, sequences were annotated using PyIR, a Python wrapper for IgBLAST v1.9, with IMGT germline references. Reads were removed for weak V/J assignments (E-value above 1e-6), missing CDR3, stop codons, out-of-frame junctions, or ambiguous translated residues. V3J clonotypes were defined as sequences sharing an identical inferred V gene, J gene, and CDR3 amino acid sequence. Percentage overlap between repertoires was calculated by dividing the number of shared unique clonotypes by the size of the smaller repertoire. RTK rarefaction, the Chao1 estimator, and Recon v2.1 estimates of unobserved clonotypes were used to assess repertoire richness. TCRdb obtained this table from immuneACCESS and retained in-frame rearrangements with V and J assigned. These tables miss some clones; where compared with another copy, unresolved V genes account for less than half of the shortfall, and the remainder is unexplained. V, J and clone size are those of that table, while D and trimming were read from the DNA. Within this sample are some 470,000 clones, with 76% of them counted one time only. 13% of the sample belongs to the ten largest clones.

The donors were healthy, HIV-negative adults with no recently reported acute infections or vaccinations. All donors were Caucasian adults living in Nashville, Tennessee, USA. In the unsorted samples, roughly 90 million PBMCs were counted, and genomic DNA was extracted using the QIAamp DNA Blood Mini kit. After blood collection by leukapheresis, PBMCs were isolated using Ficoll-Histopaque density gradient centrifugation and then cryopreserved in the vapor phase of liquid nitrogen. General findings and caveats noted by the study authors: Based on pairwise subsampling, the degree of clonotype sharing among donors was expected to be affected by sequencing depth. The genetic and exposure-history diversity represented was limited by the small number of donors. Sampling was restricted to blood, and TCR repertoires in tissues likely differ from the TCR repertoires found in blood.

A few counts support this clone. The target of this receptor is not known. Within one base of it there is no much larger clone, and no base qualities were kept. The sequence is built from TRBV28 and TRBJ1-2; 8 junctional bases match TRBD1. The receptor was isolated from a woman aged 40 to 50 in good health. Some clones in this sample may be carry-over from other donors' samples. Source material: PBMCs. For the CDR3, the sequence is CASSLPGQEGGYTF. The DNA sequence is as follows: TGTGCCAGCAGTTTACCGGGACAGGAGGGTGGCTACACCTTC.